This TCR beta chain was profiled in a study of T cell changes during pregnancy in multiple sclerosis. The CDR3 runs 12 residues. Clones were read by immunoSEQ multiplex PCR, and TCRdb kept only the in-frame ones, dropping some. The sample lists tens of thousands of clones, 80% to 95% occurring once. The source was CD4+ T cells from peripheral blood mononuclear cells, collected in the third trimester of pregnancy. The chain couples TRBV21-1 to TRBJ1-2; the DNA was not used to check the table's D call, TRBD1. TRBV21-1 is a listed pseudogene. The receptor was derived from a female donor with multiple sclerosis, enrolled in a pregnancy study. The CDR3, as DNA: TGTGCCAGCAGCAAAGGGCTTGGTGGCTACACCTTC. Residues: CASSKGLGGYTF.